These 32 T cell receptor beta chains were sequenced from one sample in a study of graft-versus-host responses after intestinal transplantation. For these receptors, no antigen is known. Measured with immunoSEQ multiplex PCR; TCRdb has only the in-frame clones, and not every one. Among roughly 80,000 clones, about nine tenths were seen once, and the ten largest hold around 8%. The input for sequencing was unstimulated CD8+ T cells sorted from spleen or lymph node cells, taken before transplant. The source of these receptors is a human donor who was the organ donor for an intestinal transplant.

The chain uses TRBV9 and TRBJ1-2, with no clear D. Per the germline V gene, CDR1 is SGDLS and CDR2 is YYNGEE. V was trimmed by 3 bases and J by 13 bases, leaving 10 bases between them. This CDR3 is built from 10 residues. CDR3 sequence reads: CASSAGSATF. In nucleotides, the CDR3 is TGTGCCAGCAGCGCTGGGTCGGCCACCTTC.

The chain couples TRBV6-1 to TRBJ1-6; D ambiguous. Trimming took 5 bases from V and 6 from J, leaving 11 bases between them. The germline V gene has CDR1 MNHNS and CDR2 SASEGT. This CDR3 is built from 14 residues. The CDR3 loop is CASSLIAVNSPLHF. The CDR3 DNA is TGTGCCAGCAGTTTGATAGCGGTTAATTCACCCCTCCACTTT.

This clone showed up just once. The CDR3 region has the DNA TGTGCCAGCAGTCTTGGGGGGGATGGCAATGAGCAGTTCTTC. Protein product: CASSLGGDGNEQFF. The V call is TRBV6-1, the J call TRBJ2-1, with 7 bases lining up with TRBD2. Germline loops: CDR1 MNHNS, CDR2 SASEGT. The V segment lost 5 bases and the J segment 6 bases; nucleotides outside the gene matches: 7. This CDR3 region has 14 residues.

This rearrangement joins TRBV6-1 to TRBJ1-6; possibly TRBD1 for D (5 bases). Germline-derived CDR1 and CDR2 are MNHNS and SASEGT. The CDR3 extends over 12 amino acids. The V end lost 6 bases, the J end lost 10 bases, and 10 bases lay between the germline ends. The CDR3, as DNA: TGTGCCAGCAGGGCAGGGTCCTCACCCCTCCACTTT. This sequence encodes CASRAGSSPLHF.

The CDR3 is CASSSNTEAFF. CDR3 bases: TGTGCCAGCAGCTCGAACACTGAAGCTTTCTTT. The chain uses TRBV6-1 and TRBJ1-1; no clear D gene. The length of the CDR3 is 11 residues. CDR1 and CDR2 from the germline V gene are MNHNS and SASEGT. Trimming left V 6 bases short and J 1 base short, with 3 bases between.

The gene calls are TRBV5-5 and TRBJ1-6, with TRBD1 matching 8 bases. Germline V lookup: CDR1 SGHKS, CDR2 YYEKEE (reference sequence). J lost 2 bases, V lost 2 bases, and 6 bases had no gene match. The CDR3 sequence is 17 residues long. CDR3 region: CASSFTGTGAYNSPLHF. CDR3 DNA sequence: TGTGCCAGCAGCTTCACCGGGACAGGAGCCTATAATTCACCCCTCCACTTT.

The chain joins TRBV7-9 to TRBJ1-4; no firm D call. Trimming stripped 5 bases from V and 3 bases from J, with 10 bases between. Germline-derived CDR1 and CDR2 are SEHNR and FQNEAQ (reference sequence). The CDR3 has 14 residues. Here the CDR3 reads CASSRETANEKLFF. CDR3 nucleotides: TGTGCCAGCAGCAGGGAAACGGCTAATGAAAAACTGTTTTTT.

The chain's CDR3 is CASRQVSEQYF. CDR3 DNA sequence: TGTGCCAGCAGACAGGTTTCCGAGCAGTACTTC. The gene calls are TRBV28 and TRBJ2-7; possibly TRBD1 for D (5 bases). Trimming stripped 6 bases from V and 6 bases from J, with 9 bases between. This CDR3 has 11 amino acids. The germline CDR1 and CDR2 sequences are MDHEN and SYDVKM.

This sequence joins TRBV28 and TRBJ2-1, with a tentative D call TRBD2 (6 bases). Germline V gene sequence: CDR1 MDHEN, CDR2 SYDVKM. The CDR3 extends over 13 amino acids. Trimming pared 6 bases from V and 4 bases from J, leaving 10 bases between. In nucleotides, the CDR3 is TGTGCCAGCAGGCCCGCGGGATACAATGAGCAGTTCTTC. Translating it yields CASRPAGYNEQFF.

About this clone itself: This CDR3 is also generated by other DNA sequences in the sample. V is TRBV7-9 and J is TRBJ2-7; D unresolved. In germline, CDR1 is SEHNR, CDR2 FQNEAQ (reference sequence). This CDR3 is built from 12 residues. Trimming took 3 bases from V and 0 from J, leaving 3 bases between them. The CDR3: CASSFSSYEQYF. CDR3 DNA sequence: TGTGCCAGCAGCTTTAGCTCCTACGAGCAGTACTTC.

The rearrangement joins TRBV9 to TRBJ2-7, with 12 bases aligning to TRBD1. Germline lookup yields CDR1 SGDLS and CDR2 YYNGEE. This CDR3 has 16 amino acids. V was clipped by 0 bases and J by 2 bases; unmatched bases: 3. DNA for the CDR3: TGTGCCAGCAGCGTAGCGGGACAGGGGGCTCCCTACGAGCAGTACTTC. Protein: CASSVAGQGAPYEQYF.

The chain is built from TRBV13 and TRBJ1-2, with D tentatively TRBD1 (5 bases). The CDR3 sequence is 13 residues long. CDR1 PRHDT and CDR2 FYEKMQ come from the germline V gene (reference sequence). The germline V and J ends were trimmed by 5 bases and 4 bases, with 11 bases remaining between them. This CDR3 reads CASSTDNRYGYTF. DNA for the CDR3: TGTGCCAGCAGCACGGACAATCGCTATGGCTACACCTTC. Full variable domain (missing parts from reference TRBV13 and TRBJ1-2): AAGVIQSPRHLIKEKRETATLKCYPIPRHDTVYWYQQGPGQDPQFLISFYEKMQSDKGSIPDRFSAQQFSDYHSELNMSSLELGDSALYFCASSTDNRYGYTFGSGTRLTVV.

The V call is TRBV9, the J call TRBJ2-3; tentatively, D is TRBD1 (6 bases). Germline V gene data show CDR1 as SGDLS and CDR2 as YYNGEE. V lost 0 bases to trimming and J lost 0 bases, with 8 bases between them. This CDR3 is built from 15 residues. CDR3 amino acids: CASSVGGGSTDTQYF. In DNA, the CDR3 is TGTGCCAGCAGCGTAGGAGGGGGTAGCACAGATACGCAGTATTTT.

V and J are TRBV6-5 and TRBJ2-7; D possibly uses TRBD1 or TRBD2 (6 bases each). The CDR3 is made up of 14 amino acids. V dropped 1 base and J dropped 4 bases, with 11 bases sitting between them. CDR1 is MNHEY and CDR2 is SVGAGI in the germline V gene. CDR3 in DNA: TGTGCCAGCAGTTACTACGGGGGACAATACGAGCAGTACTTC. Its protein product is CASSYYGGQYEQYF.

This clone was recorded only once. In DNA form, the CDR3 reads TGCGCCAGCAGCTCGGGGGGTTACAATGAGCAGTTCTTC. Its translation: CASSSGGYNEQFF. This chain links TRBV5-1 with TRBJ2-1; 7 bases agree with TRBD2. The junction had 1 base not matched to a gene; V was cut back by 3 bases and J by 4 bases. The CDR3 is 13 residues long. Per the germline V gene, CDR1 is SGHRS and CDR2 is YFSETQ.

The CDR3: CASKSRQGGQPQHF. CDR3 DNA sequence: TGTGCCAGCAAAAGTAGACAGGGCGGCCAGCCCCAGCATTTT. The chain joins TRBV4-2 to TRBJ1-5, with TRBD1 identical over 7 bases. Losses at the gene ends were 7 bases for V and 7 bases for J; bases not matched to a gene: 10. The CDR3 contains 14 residues. CDR1 LGHNA and CDR2 YNFKEQ come from the germline V gene.

This sequence joins TRBV5-1 and TRBJ1-1; 7 bases match TRBD1. J was trimmed by 0 bases and V by 7 bases; bases with no gene match: 12. CDR1 is SGHRS and CDR2 is YFSETQ in the germline V gene. The CDR3 has 16 residues. The CDR3 nucleotides read TGCGCCAGCCAAGAACAGGGGACTCTAATGAACACTGAAGCTTTCTTT. Protein: CASQEQGTLMNTEAFF.

This chain joins TRBV27 and TRBJ1-2, with 7 bases aligning to TRBD1. The CDR3 runs to 17 residues. Germline CDR1 is MNHEY and CDR2 is SMNVEV (reference sequence). V was clipped by 0 bases and J by 8 bases; unmatched bases: 15. The CDR3 here is CASSLSRLAGGTEGYTF. The CDR3 DNA reads as TGTGCCAGCAGTTTATCGAGGTTGGCAGGGGGAACAGAAGGCTACACCTTC.

The CDR3 coding sequence is TGTGCCAGCAGCTTAGATGGGCCAGGGACAGGGAGGGACGAGCAGTACTTC. It specifies CASSLDGPGTGRDEQYF. The chain has TRBV7-6 and TRBJ2-7; 9 bases agree with TRBD1. From germline, CDR1 is SGHVS and CDR2 FNYEAQ. CDR3 size: 17 residues. V dropped 1 base and J dropped 5; count of bases not matched to a gene: 12.

The chain is built from TRBV6-1 and TRBJ1-6; D not resolved. With 4 bases removed from V and 7 bases from J, the gap between germline ends came to 17 bases. This CDR3 is built from 16 residues. CDR1 MNHNS and CDR2 SASEGT come from the germline V gene. The CDR3, as DNA: TGTGCCAGCAGTGTTGATGCGTTGGGTGGGAATTCACCCCTCCACTTT. Residues: CASSVDALGGNSPLHF.

The CDR3 is CASSLSTLGQGGTGELFF. CDR3 sequence (DNA): TGTGCCAGCAGTTTATCGACTTTAGGACAGGGAGGTACCGGGGAGCTGTTTTTT. The genes are TRBV27 and TRBJ2-2; 8 nucleotides agree with TRBD1. V was pared by 0 bases and J by 5 bases, with 11 bases of the junction left unmatched. Germline CDR1 and CDR2: MNHEY and SMNVEV (reference sequence). The CDR3 runs 18 residues.

The chain recombines TRBV27 with TRBJ1-3; no definite D call. CDR3 size: 14 residues. Germline V gene sequence: CDR1 MNHEY, CDR2 SMNVEV (reference sequence). V was cut by 7 bases and J by 2 bases, with 12 bases left in between. For the CDR3, the DNA is TGTGCCAGCAAGTCGGGAGTAGCTGGAAACACCATATATTTT. Residues: CASKSGVAGNTIYF.

This chain joins TRBV27 and TRBJ2-2; D not certain. Germline assignment: CDR1 MNHEY and CDR2 SMNVEV (reference sequence). With 0 bases removed from V and 4 bases from J, the gap between germline ends came to 6 bases. This CDR3 has 14 residues. CDR3 DNA sequence: TGTGCCAGCAGTTTATCCCAAATCACCGGGGAGCTGTTTTTT. Protein: CASSLSQITGELFF.

The chain couples TRBV5-6 to TRBJ1-1; D remains unclear. CDR1 and CDR2 from the germline V gene are SGHDT and YYEEEE. Trimming shortened V by 2 bases and J by 2 bases, and 10 bases separated the two germline ends. The CDR3 totals 14 residues. The CDR3 region is CASSFGGPNTEAFF. CDR3 DNA sequence: TGTGCCAGCAGCTTCGGAGGCCCAAACACTGAAGCTTTCTTT. Filled out from reference TRBV5-6 and TRBJ1-1, the complete variable domain reads DAGVTQSPTHLIKTRGQQVTLRCSPKSGHDTVSWYQQALGQGPQFIFQYYEEEERQRGNFPDRFSGHQFPNYSSELNVNALLLGDSALYLCASSFGGPNTEAFFGQGTRLTVV.

The chain uses TRBV6-6 and TRBJ2-7; no firm D call. V lost 0 bases, J lost 5 bases, and 11 bases lay in between. Germline CDR1 reads MNHNY; CDR2 reads SVGAGI (reference sequence). This CDR3 contains 14 residues. The CDR3 is CASSYSGIPHEQYF. The CDR3 DNA reads as TGTGCCAGCAGTTACTCTGGGATTCCCCACGAGCAGTACTTC.

This chain uses TRBV15 with TRBJ1-1; 8 bases map to TRBD1. The CDR3 spans 18 residues. V shed 1 base, J shed 1 base, and the junction held 11 bases outside the gene matches. Germline values: CDR1 LNHNV, CDR2 YYDKDF (reference sequence). The CDR3 sequence is CATSRVWFSGGQNTEAFF. The CDR3 coding sequence is TGTGCCACCAGCAGAGTTTGGTTTTCAGGGGGCCAGAACACTGAAGCTTTCTTT.

V gene TRBV18 combines with J gene TRBJ1-6; 9 bases are shared with TRBD1. In germline, CDR1 is KGHSH, CDR2 LQKENI. Germline trimming cut 3 bases from V and 1 base from J; bases unmatched to any gene: 10. The CDR3 covers 19 residues. The CDR3 nucleotides read TGTGCCAGCTCACCTAAGGGTGGACAGGGGAGATCCTATAATTCACCCCTCCACTTT. This sequence encodes CASSPKGGQGRSYNSPLHF.

The rearrangement uses TRBV27 and TRBJ2-7; 12 nucleotides align to TRBD1. The germline V gene has CDR1 MNHEY and CDR2 SMNVEV (reference sequence). Losses at the gene ends were 3 bases for V and 6 bases for J; bases not matched to a gene: 3. The CDR3 totals 14 residues. DNA for the CDR3: TGTGCCAGCAGTTTTGGGACAGGGGGCGGCGAGCAGTACTTC. It codes for CASSFGTGGGEQYF.

Details on this clone: The identical CDR3 is also encoded by other nucleotide sequences in the sample. The CDR3, as DNA: TGTGCCTGGAACATGGGCGTAGGGACATTGAACACTGAAGCTTTCTTT. Translating it yields CAWNMGVGTLNTEAFF. The chain links TRBV30 to TRBJ1-1, with a weak D call TRBD1 (6 bases). CDR1 GTSNPN and CDR2 SVGIG come from the germline V gene (reference sequence). V was trimmed by 4 bases and J by 0 bases, leaving 18 bases between them. The CDR3 length is 16 residues.

This chain connects TRBV5-1 to TRBJ1-3; D is undetermined. The CDR3 is 15 residues long. Germline V gene lookup returns CDR1 SGHRS and CDR2 YFSETQ. Trimming removed 0 bases at V and 3 bases at J, with 10 bases between. In nucleotides, the CDR3 is TGCGCCAGCAGCTTGGGAGGGTTGCGTGGAAACACCATATATTTT. Translation: CASSLGGLRGNTIYF.

CDR3 bases: TGTGCCAGCAGTCCATTGACAGGGGGCACAGATACGCAGTATTTT. Translating it yields CASSPLTGGTDTQYF. J is TRBJ2-3 and V is TRBV27, with 8 bases lining up with TRBD1. J gave up 1 base and V 5 bases, and 5 bases lay outside the gene matches. The CDR3 has 15 residues. Germline lookup yields CDR1 MNHEY and CDR2 SMNVEV (reference sequence).

The rearrangement uses TRBV28 and TRBJ2-2; a possible D gene is TRBD1 (6 bases). CDR3 size: 16 residues. V lost 3 bases to trimming and J lost 0 bases, with 11 bases between them. Germline assignment: CDR1 MDHEN and CDR2 SYDVKM. This CDR3 is CASSLGQDTNTGELFF. In nucleotides, the CDR3 is TGTGCCAGCAGTTTGGGACAAGATACGAACACCGGGGAGCTGTTTTTT.